The 15 T cell receptor beta chains below all came from one sample that was sequenced in a study of T-cell reconstitution after alpha-beta-depleted transplantation in children. Preparation of the TCRbeta library involved a method that used unique molecular identifiers. TCRdb reprocessed the PCR reads with MiXCR, giving one entry per CDR3 protein. The sample includes hundreds of thousands of distinct CDR3 sequences, over 25% of them seen just once. Source: PBMCs from the stem cell graft donor, taken from the stem cell graft. These receptors originate from a human donor who donated a stem cell graft to a child with aplastic anemia.

V is TRBV28 and J is TRBJ2-7; D not certain. Germline CDR1 is MDHEN and CDR2 is SYDVKM. CDR3 length: 12 residues. V was cut by 5 bases and J by 7 bases, with 12 bases left in between. In DNA, the CDR3 is TGTGCCAGCAGTGTTTTTCTCGAGGAGCAGTACTTC. Translated: CASSVFLEEQYF.

V and J are TRBV25-1 and TRBJ2-3; a weak D match, TRBD2 (5 bases). V gave up 4 bases and J gave up 2 bases, with 13 bases separating them. Germline V lookup: CDR1 MGHDK, CDR2 SYGVNS. The CDR3 is made up of 15 amino acids. The CDR3 region has the DNA TGTGCCAGCAGTGGTTTCCCGCGGGCCACAGATACGCAGTATTTT. It is translated as CASSGFPRATDTQYF.

This chain connects TRBV27 to TRBJ2-5, with D possibly being TRBD2 (5 bases). The CDR3 is made up of 12 amino acids. Germline assignment: CDR1 MNHEY and CDR2 SMNVEV (reference sequence). Trimming took off 2 bases at V and 7 bases at J, with 8 bases between the two ends. DNA of the CDR3: TGTGCCAGCAGTTTACGAGGGAGGACCCAGTACTTC. It encodes CASSLRGRTQYF.

There are a few counts of this clonotype. The chain joins TRBV10-3 to TRBJ1-1; D perhaps matches TRBD1 (5 bases). This CDR3 has 14 residues. The germline V gene encodes CDR1 ENHRY and CDR2 SYGVKD. Trimming removed 3 bases from V and 8 bases from J, with 16 bases in between. The CDR3 region is CAISDDRGVPEAFF. CDR3 sequence (DNA): TGTGCCATCAGTGACGATCGGGGGGTTCCCGAAGCTTTCTTT.

This chain connects TRBV5-8 to TRBJ2-5; 9 bases agree with TRBD2. Germline CDR1 SGHTS, CDR2 YDEGEE. This CDR3 region has 16 residues. Trimming at V came to 0 bases and at J to 3 bases, leaving 6 bases not matched to a gene. CDR3 nucleotides: TGTGCCAGCAGCTTGGTAGAGCGGGAGGCCAAAGAGACCCAGTACTTC. Its translation is CASSLVEREAKETQYF.

V usage is TRBV5-4 and J usage is TRBJ2-2; maybe TRBD1 (5 bases). The CDR3 has 16 amino acids. Trimming shortened V by 0 bases and J by 4 bases, and 13 bases separated the two germline ends. Per germline, CDR1 SGHNT and CDR2 YYREEE (reference sequence). CDR3 bases: TGTGCCAGCAGCTTGGATCCATATAGGGGCACCGGGGAGCTGTTTTTT. It encodes CASSLDPYRGTGELFF.

The CDR3 DNA reads as TGTGCCAGCAGCCCTATATACACCGGGGAGCTGTTTTTT. Amino acid sequence: CASSPIYTGELFF. V usage is TRBV9 and J usage is TRBJ2-2; D is ambiguous. Germline-derived CDR1 and CDR2 are SGDLS and YYNGEE. Trimming shortened V by 4 bases and J by 3 bases, and 7 bases separated the two germline ends. This CDR3 has 13 amino acids.

The table lists this clonotype with a few counts. CDR3 protein: CSARVPVGNNEQFF. In DNA, the CDR3 is TGCAGTGCTAGAGTGCCAGTAGGGAACAATGAGCAGTTCTTC. The chain uses TRBV20-1 and TRBJ2-1, with D hard to call. The V end lost 1 base, the J end lost 5 bases, and 12 bases lay between the germline ends. CDR3 size: 14 residues. Germline values: CDR1 DFQATT, CDR2 SNEGSKA (reference sequence).

The chain combines TRBV5-1 with TRBJ1-4; tentative D call: TRBD1 (6 bases). This CDR3 spans 16 amino acids. With 4 bases removed from V and 3 bases from J, the gap between germline ends came to 16 bases. Germline V gene data show CDR1 as SGHRS and CDR2 as YFSETQ. The CDR3 reads CASSRTGAGANEKLFF. The CDR3 bases are TGCGCCAGCAGCCGGACGGGGGCAGGAGCTAATGAAAAACTGTTTTTT.

The J gene is TRBJ2-7, the V gene TRBV11-2; the D gene is possibly TRBD1 (6 bases). The germline V and J ends were trimmed by 0 bases and 4 bases, with 16 bases remaining between them. Germline V gene lookup returns CDR1 SGHAT and CDR2 FQNNGV. This CDR3 spans 16 amino acids. CDR3 region: CASSLDLTGTNYEQYV. Written as DNA, the CDR3 is TGTGCCAGCAGCTTAGACCTTACCGGGACAAATTACGAGCAGTACGTC.

This clonotype appeared a few times. The chain combines TRBV18 with TRBJ2-7; a possible D gene is TRBD2 (6 bases). V lost 3 bases to trimming and J lost 5 bases, with 14 bases between them. The germline V gene has CDR1 KGHSH and CDR2 LQKENI. The CDR3 spans 14 residues. The CDR3 loop is CASSPPEGPHEQYF. In nucleotides, the CDR3 is TGTGCCAGCTCACCGCCGGAGGGCCCCCACGAGCAGTACTTC.

The chain carries TRBV7-2 and TRBJ2-3, with D maybe TRBD2 (6 bases). Germline lookup yields CDR1 SGHTA and CDR2 FQGNSA. The CDR3 spans 15 residues. V was cut by 1 base and J by 6 bases, with 14 bases left in between. CDR3 nucleotides: TGTGCCAGCAGCTTAGTCGGGGAGGATTGGGATACGCAGTATTTT. Its translation: CASSLVGEDWDTQYF. Full variable domain (outside the CDR3, taken from reference TRBV7-2 and TRBJ2-3): GAGVSQSPSNKVTEKGKDVELRCDPISGHTALYWYRQSLGQGLEFLIYFQGNSAPDKSGLPSDRFSAERTGGSVSTLTIQRTQQEDSAVYLCASSLVGEDWDTQYFGPGTRLTVL.

The chain employs TRBV27 and TRBJ2-7, with 8 bases fitting TRBD1. CDR3 size: 14 residues. Germline CDR1 and CDR2: MNHEY and SMNVEV (reference sequence). V shed 6 bases, J shed 0 bases, and the junction held 4 bases outside the gene matches. The CDR3 reads CASRDRATSYEQYV. CDR3 in DNA: TGTGCCAGCAGGGACAGGGCCACCTCCTACGAGCAGTACGTC.

The chain links TRBV7-9 to TRBJ2-3; tentatively, D is TRBD2 (5 bases). The V gene's germline CDR1 is SEHNR and CDR2 FQNEAQ (reference sequence). V shed 4 bases and J shed 9 bases, with 11 bases lying between them. The CDR3 extends over 12 amino acids. The CDR3 sequence is CASSSLDRTQYF. The CDR3 DNA sequence: TGTGCCAGCAGCTCACTAGATAGGACGCAGTATTTT.

V usage is TRBV4-2 and J usage is TRBJ2-1; D unresolved. V shed 0 bases and J shed 9 bases, with 18 bases lying between them. This CDR3 has 16 amino acids. Germline CDR1 LGHNA, CDR2 YNFKEQ. CDR3 in DNA: TGTGCCAGCAGCCAAGATTCGTCTAGAACGGGCCTTGAGCAGTTCTTC. This codes for CASSQDSSRTGLEQFF.